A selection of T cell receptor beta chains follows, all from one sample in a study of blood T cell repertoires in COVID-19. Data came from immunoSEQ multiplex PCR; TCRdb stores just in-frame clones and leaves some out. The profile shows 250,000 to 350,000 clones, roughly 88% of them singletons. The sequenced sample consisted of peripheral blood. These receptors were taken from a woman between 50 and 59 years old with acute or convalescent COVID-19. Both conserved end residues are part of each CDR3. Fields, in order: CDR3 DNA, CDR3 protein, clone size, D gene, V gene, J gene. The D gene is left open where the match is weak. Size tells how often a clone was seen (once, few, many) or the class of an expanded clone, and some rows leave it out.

DNA: TGTGCCAGCAGTGATGCGGGGGCTAGCGGCCACAATGAGCAGTTCTTC; CDR3: CASSDAGASGHNEQFF; size: NA; D: NA; V: TRBV6-2/TRBV6-3; J: TRBJ2-1
DNA: TGCAGCGCAAGGGGACTAGCGGGTAGGGACGAGCAGTACTTC; CDR3: CSARGLAGRDEQYF; size: NA; D: TRBD2; V: TRBV29-1; J: TRBJ2-7
DNA: TGTGCCAGCAGCTTTCGGGGGTTATGGACTGAAGCTTTCTTT; CDR3: CASSFRGLWTEAFF; size: few; D: NA; V: TRBV11-3; J: TRBJ1-1
DNA: TGTGCCAGCAGCTTCGGGACTAGCGGGAGCTTCGAGCAGTACTTC; CDR3: CASSFGTSGSFEQYF; size: NA; D: TRBD2; V: TRBV7-9; J: TRBJ2-7
DNA: TGTGCCAGCAGTTTCCGGGACTGGTACCCCGGGGGTTCGGCCCTCCACTTT; CDR3: CASSFRDWYPGGSALHF; size: NA; D: NA; V: TRBV27; J: TRBJ1-6
DNA: TGTGCCAGCAGCTTTGCTAGCGGGAGATACGAGCAGTACTTC; CDR3: CASSFASGRYEQYF; size: NA; D: TRBD2; V: TRBV5-4; J: TRBJ2-7
DNA: TGCAGTGCTAGTCGTCAGGGCACCTACGAGCAGTACTTC; CDR3: CSASRQGTYEQYF; size: NA; D: NA; V: TRBV20-1; J: TRBJ2-7
DNA: TGTGCCAGCAGCACTTTAGCGGAGGGGGATACGCAGTATTTT; CDR3: CASSTLAEGDTQYF; size: NA; D: NA; V: TRBV11-3; J: TRBJ2-3
DNA: TGTGCCAGCAGCGTAGGTACAGCCCAAGAGACCCAGTACTTC; CDR3: CASSVGTAQETQYF; size: once; D: NA; V: TRBV9; J: TRBJ2-5
DNA: TGTGCCAGCTCACCGAACAGGGGGTCCGGGGGGTCACCCCTCCACTTT; CDR3: CASSPNRGSGGSPLHF; size: NA; D: TRBD1; V: TRBV18; J: TRBJ1-6
DNA: TGTGCCAGCAGTTTAACCCGGGCGACAGGTGGAACTGAAGCTTTCTTT; CDR3: CASSLTRATGGTEAFF; size: NA; D: NA; V: TRBV28; J: TRBJ1-1
DNA: TGTGCCAGCACCTTTAGGGGGAGCGTTAAAACGCCGCGCGGCGATATCTATGGCTACACCTTC; CDR3: CASTFRGSVKTPRGDIYGYTF; size: NA; D: NA; V: TRBV27; J: TRBJ1-2
DNA: TGTGCCACCAGTGACCCGGGACTCCCAAGCGAGGCTAGCACAGATACGCAGTATTTT; CDR3: CATSDPGLPSEASTDTQYF; size: NA; D: NA; V: TRBV24-1; J: TRBJ2-3
DNA: TGCGCCAGCAGCTCAAGAGCGGGAGGGCCCACCGGGGAGCTGTTTTTT; CDR3: CASSSRAGGPTGELFF; size: NA; D: TRBD2; V: TRBV5-1; J: TRBJ2-2
DNA: TGTGCCAGCAGCCCCCGATTCAGAGATACGCAGTATTTT; CDR3: CASSPRFRDTQYF; size: NA; D: NA; V: TRBV11-3; J: TRBJ2-3
DNA: TGTGCCAGCAGCCACTGGGACGGACTAGATGGCTACACCTTC; CDR3: CASSHWDGLDGYTF; size: NA; D: NA; V: TRBV9; J: TRBJ1-2
DNA: TGTGCCAGTAGTATTTCCCGAGGAAAACTGTTTTTT; CDR3: CASSISRGKLFF; size: few; D: NA; V: TRBV19; J: TRBJ1-4
DNA: TGTGCCAGCAGCTTAGCGGGAGGGACGGCCTCCTCCTACGAGCAGTACTTC; CDR3: CASSLAGGTASSYEQYF; size: NA; D: TRBD2; V: TRBV7-2; J: TRBJ2-7
DNA: TGCAGCGCCGTAAGCAGGGGAAGGAATCAGCCCCAGCATTTT; CDR3: CSAVSRGRNQPQHF; size: once; D: NA; V: TRBV29-1; J: TRBJ1-5
DNA: TGTGCCAGCAGCGTAGATGAGGAGACCCAGTACTTC; CDR3: CASSVDEETQYF; size: NA; D: NA; V: TRBV9; J: TRBJ2-5
DNA: TGTGCCAGCAGCCAGACAGGGGGCAATGAGCAGTTCTTC; CDR3: CASSQTGGNEQFF; size: NA; D: TRBD1; V: TRBV3-1/TRBV3-2; J: TRBJ2-1
DNA: TGTGCCAGCAGTTATCGGGGAGAGACCCAGTACTTC; CDR3: CASSYRGETQYF; size: NA; D: NA; V: TRBV6-2/TRBV6-3; J: TRBJ2-5
DNA: TGCGCCAGCAGCTTGGAGGGGCGGATGGGGACCGGGGAGCTGTTTTTT; CDR3: CASSLEGRMGTGELFF; size: NA; D: NA; V: TRBV5-1; J: TRBJ2-2
DNA: TGTGCCAGCAGCGTAGACGGGATTAACACCGGGGAGCTGTTTTTT; CDR3: CASSVDGINTGELFF; size: NA; D: NA; V: TRBV9; J: TRBJ2-2
DNA: TGTGCCAGCAGCCCGAGGATAGTCGTGGGAGTGGCGGTCAATGAGCAGTTCTTC; CDR3: CASSPRIVVGVAVNEQFF; size: NA; D: NA; V: TRBV9; J: TRBJ2-1
DNA: TGTGCCAGCAGCTTGGTTGGACTAAACTTCTACGAGCAGTACTTC; CDR3: CASSLVGLNFYEQYF; size: NA; D: NA; V: TRBV7-8; J: TRBJ2-7
DNA: TGTGCCAGCAGCTTTGGTAGCCCCAATTCTGGAAACACCATATATTTT; CDR3: CASSFGSPNSGNTIYF; size: NA; D: NA; V: TRBV7-2; J: TRBJ1-3
DNA: TGTGCCAGCAGTACCAGGGGCAGCGAGCAGTACTTC; CDR3: CASSTRGSEQYF; size: NA; D: NA; V: TRBV6-5; J: TRBJ2-7
DNA: TGTGCCAGTAGTAAGACCCCGACAGGCCCCATCTATGGCTACACCTTC; CDR3: CASSKTPTGPIYGYTF; size: NA; D: NA; V: TRBV19; J: TRBJ1-2
DNA: TGTGCCAGCAACCTCTCCCCTAGCGGGACACGGGAGGAGCAGTACTTC; CDR3: CASNLSPSGTREEQYF; size: NA; D: TRBD2; V: TRBV5-6; J: TRBJ2-7
DNA: TGTGCCAGCAGCTTCGACAGGGCCCGAACAGATACGCAGTATTTT; CDR3: CASSFDRARTDTQYF; size: NA; D: TRBD1; V: TRBV7-2; J: TRBJ2-3
DNA: TGTGCCAGCAGCTTTAGCGGGTACACAGATACGCAGTATTTT; CDR3: CASSFSGYTDTQYF; size: once; D: TRBD2; V: TRBV6-2/TRBV6-3; J: TRBJ2-3
DNA: TGCGCCAGCAGCTTCACGGCAGATACGCAGTATTTT; CDR3: CASSFTADTQYF; size: NA; D: NA; V: TRBV5-1; J: TRBJ2-3
DNA: TGTGCCAGCAGCGGGGCAGACGGGACTAGCGGAAACTACAATGAGCAGTTCTTC; CDR3: CASSGADGTSGNYNEQFF; size: NA; D: TRBD2; V: TRBV9; J: TRBJ2-1
DNA: TGTGCCAGCAGTGAGGAACAGGGGAATCAGCCCCAGCATTTT; CDR3: CASSEEQGNQPQHF; size: NA; D: TRBD1; V: TRBV2; J: TRBJ1-5
DNA: TGTGCCACCAACGGGAGAATGGGGAATGAGCAGTTCTTC; CDR3: CATNGRMGNEQFF; size: NA; D: NA; V: TRBV24-1; J: TRBJ2-1
DNA: TGTGCCAGCAGCCGCGGACAACTTCTAGCCAAAAACATTCAGTACTTC; CDR3: CASSRGQLLAKNIQYF; size: NA; D: NA; V: TRBV5-5; J: TRBJ2-4
DNA: TGTGCCAGCAGTCCCGGGACAGGAAGATACAATGAGCAGTTCTTC; CDR3: CASSPGTGRYNEQFF; size: NA; D: TRBD1; V: TRBV9; J: TRBJ2-1
DNA: TGTGCCAGTAGTATAGGGGGGACAGGGGGCTCTGGAAACACCATATATTTT; CDR3: CASSIGGTGGSGNTIYF; size: NA; D: TRBD1; V: TRBV19; J: TRBJ1-3
DNA: TGTGCCAGCAGCTTTAGCTCCTACAATGAGCAGTTCTTC; CDR3: CASSFSSYNEQFF; size: NA; D: NA; V: TRBV7-2; J: TRBJ2-1
DNA: TGTGCCAGCAGTGACCGGGACAGGGGCTACGAGCAGTACTTC; CDR3: CASSDRDRGYEQYF; size: NA; D: TRBD1; V: TRBV27; J: TRBJ2-7
DNA: TGTGCCAGCAGTTTAGAGAGGACTAGCGTGTTGTACGAGCAGTACTTC; CDR3: CASSLERTSVLYEQYF; size: NA; D: TRBD2; V: TRBV27; J: TRBJ2-7
DNA: TGTGCCAGCAGTTACACGGGACTAGCTACCTACAATGAGCAGTTCTTC; CDR3: CASSYTGLATYNEQFF; size: NA; D: TRBD2; V: TRBV6-5; J: TRBJ2-1
DNA: TGTGCCAGCAGGCCAGGGACTGCAGTCTCTGGAAACACCATATATTTT; CDR3: CASRPGTAVSGNTIYF; size: NA; D: NA; V: TRBV28; J: TRBJ1-3
DNA: TGTGCCAGCAGTTTAGAAGGGGTCGGCAATCAGCCCCAGCATTTT; CDR3: CASSLEGVGNQPQHF; size: NA; D: NA; V: TRBV27; J: TRBJ1-5
DNA: TGTGCCAGCAGCTTGAGCGGATCCTCCTACGAGCAGTACTTC; CDR3: CASSLSGSSYEQYF; size: NA; D: NA; V: TRBV5-4; J: TRBJ2-7
DNA: TGTGCCAGCAGCTTAGAACTAGCGGGAGATGAGCAGTTCTTC; CDR3: CASSLELAGDEQFF; size: few; D: TRBD2; V: TRBV13; J: TRBJ2-1
DNA: TGTGCCAGCAGTGATGTCTTTAACACTGAAGCTTTCTTT; CDR3: CASSDVFNTEAFF; size: once; D: NA; V: TRBV2; J: TRBJ1-1
DNA: TGCGCCAGCAGCTCCCTCTCCGGACAGCCCTACGAGCAGTACTTC; CDR3: CASSSLSGQPYEQYF; size: NA; D: NA; V: TRBV5-1; J: TRBJ2-7
DNA: TGTGCCTGGAGTGTATTGGAGCTTTTCACCCAGTTT; CDR3: CAWSVLELFTQF; size: NA; D: NA; V: TRBV30; J: TRBJ1-1
DNA: TGTGCCAGCAGCGTAACACTTGAGGGGAGGGGGAGGGCCCATAGTGAGCAGTTCTTC; CDR3: CASSVTLEGRGRAHSEQFF; size: once; D: NA; V: TRBV9; J: TRBJ2-1
DNA: TGTGCCAGCAGTTACTCGATAAGCCGCGCTATAGATGAGCAGTTCTTC; CDR3: CASSYSISRAIDEQFF; size: NA; D: NA; V: TRBV6-5; J: TRBJ2-1
DNA: TGTGCCAGCAGCTCGCAGGGCTACGAGCAGTACTTC; CDR3: CASSSQGYEQYF; size: NA; D: NA; V: TRBV7-3; J: TRBJ2-7